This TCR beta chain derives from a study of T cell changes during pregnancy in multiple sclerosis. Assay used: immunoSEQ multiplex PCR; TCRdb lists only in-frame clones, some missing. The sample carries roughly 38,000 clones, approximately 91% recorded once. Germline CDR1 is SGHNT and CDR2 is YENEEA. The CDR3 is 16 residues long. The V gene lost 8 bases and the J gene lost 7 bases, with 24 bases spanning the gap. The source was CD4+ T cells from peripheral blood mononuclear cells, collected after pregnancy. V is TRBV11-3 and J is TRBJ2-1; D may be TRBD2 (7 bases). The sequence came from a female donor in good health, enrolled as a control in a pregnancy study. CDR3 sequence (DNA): TGTGCCAGCGGGTCATCGGGTTGGGGGGGGCAAAATGAGCAGTTCTTC. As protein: CASGSSGWGGQNEQFF.